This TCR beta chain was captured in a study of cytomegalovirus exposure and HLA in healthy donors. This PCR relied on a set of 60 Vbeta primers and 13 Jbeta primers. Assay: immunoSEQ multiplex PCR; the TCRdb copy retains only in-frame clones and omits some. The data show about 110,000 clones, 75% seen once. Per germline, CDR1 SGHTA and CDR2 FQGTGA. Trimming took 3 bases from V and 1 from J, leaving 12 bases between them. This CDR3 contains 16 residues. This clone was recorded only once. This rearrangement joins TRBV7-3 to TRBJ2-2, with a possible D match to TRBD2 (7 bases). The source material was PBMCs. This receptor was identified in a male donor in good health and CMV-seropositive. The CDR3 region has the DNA TGTGCCAGCAGCTTCCAGGGGACTAAGAACACCGGGGAGCTGTTTTTT. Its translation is CASSFQGTKNTGELFF.